This passage covers 19 T cell receptor beta chains from one sample sequenced in a study of shared clonotypes between healthy human individuals (dated by TCRdb to 2019 to 2021). The library came from the immunoSEQ multiplex PCR assay. TCRdb holds this immuneACCESS table with in-frame rearrangements only. Some clones are missing; in checked studies, unresolved V genes explain under half, and the rest has no known cause. A total of 2 million to 3 million clones appear in this sample, more than 90% of them only once. The ten top clones hold over 0.12% of the sample. Sequenced material: naive CD4+ T cells sorted from blood. The sample's cell subset or site, from its label and the paper: CD45RA+ positively selected. Receptors originate from a man between 18 and 35 years old in good health.

The rearrangement links TRBV7-2 to TRBJ2-7; TRBD1 agrees at 11 bases. The CDR3 length is 15 residues. The trim removed 5 bases at V and 2 bases at J, leaving 5 bases unmatched. Germline CDR1 is SGHTA and CDR2 is FQGNSA. The CDR3 nucleotides are TGTGCCAGCAGCGCGTGGACAGGGGGCACCTACGAGCAGTACTTC. Translation gives CASSAWTGGTYEQYF. The whole variable domain, filled in from reference TRBV7-2 and TRBJ2-7, reads GAGVSQSPSNKVTEKGKDVELRCDPISGHTALYWYRQSLGQGLEFLIYFQGNSAPDKSGLPSDRFSAERTGGSVSTLTIQRTQQEDSAVYLCASSAWTGGTYEQYFGPGTRLTVT.

The chain links TRBV6-5 to TRBJ1-2; D is ambiguous. V lost 6 bases to trimming and J lost 6 bases, with 8 bases between them. This CDR3 has 11 residues. Germline V lookup: CDR1 MNHEY, CDR2 SVGAGI. In DNA form, the CDR3 reads TGTGCCAGCAGGTGGCTTGATGGCTACACCTTC. It specifies CASRWLDGYTF.

CDR3 residues: CASSLPDSLGNTIYF. The DNA for the CDR3 is TGCGCCAGCAGCTTGCCAGACTCTCTTGGAAACACCATATATTTT. This sequence joins TRBV5-1 and TRBJ1-3; D uncertain. The germline V and J ends were trimmed by 1 base and 3 bases, with 11 bases remaining between them. Germline V gene sequence: CDR1 SGHRS, CDR2 YFSETQ. CDR3 length: 15 residues.

The V and J genes are TRBV18 and TRBJ1-1, with D tentatively TRBD1 (5 bases). Deletions cut 0 bases from V and 0 bases from J, with 8 bases between. The CDR3 is 15 amino acids. Germline CDR1 and CDR2: KGHSH and LQKENI. CDR3 nucleotides: TGTGCCAGCTCACCACCGGGGACTCTGAACACTGAAGCTTTCTTT. This sequence encodes CASSPPGTLNTEAFF.

V usage is TRBV7-3 and J usage is TRBJ1-6; TRBD1 matches at 8 bases. V gave up 5 bases and J gave up 10 bases; unmatched junction bases: 7. This CDR3 region has 14 residues. Germline V lookup: CDR1 SGHTA, CDR2 FQGTGA. CDR3 coding DNA: TGTGCCAGCAGCATACAGGGGGGAGGATCACCCCTCCACTTT. Its translation is CASSIQGGGSPLHF.

This clone was detected a few times. The V and J genes are TRBV30 and TRBJ1-6, with TRBD1 identical over 8 bases. Trimming removed 4 bases from V and 7 bases from J; junction bases left unmatched: 6. Germline values: CDR1 GTSNPN, CDR2 SVGIG (reference sequence). This CDR3 has 14 residues. This CDR3 is CAWIPGQANSPLHF. Here the CDR3 DNA reads TGTGCCTGGATCCCGGGACAGGCCAATTCACCCCTCCACTTT.

V is TRBV10-3 and J is TRBJ1-2; TRBD1 agrees at 9 bases. The CDR3 is 16 amino acids. CDR1 ENHRY and CDR2 SYGVKD come from the germline V gene. The J segment lost 10 bases and the V segment lost 1 base, leaving 13 bases of the junction unmatched. The CDR3 nucleotides read TGTGCCATCAGTGAGTTCGGACAGGGGCCGCGGGGTGACTACACCTTC. Translation gives CAISEFGQGPRGDYTF.

The chain combines TRBV11-2 with TRBJ1-4; the match to TRBD1 covers 9 bases. Germline CDR1 is SGHAT and CDR2 is FQNNGV. The junction had 6 bases not matched to a gene; V was cut back by 4 bases and J by 3 bases. CDR3 length equals 16 residues. The CDR3: CASSSGTGLPNEKLFF. The CDR3 DNA reads TGTGCCAGCAGCTCCGGGACAGGGCTCCCTAATGAAAAACTGTTTTTT. Full variable domain (missing parts from reference TRBV11-2 and TRBJ1-4): EAGVAQSPRYKIIEKRQSVAFWCNPISGHATLYWYQQILGQGPKLLIQFQNNGVVDDSQLPKDRFSAERLKGVDSTLKIQPAKLEDSAVYLCASSSGTGLPNEKLFFGSGTQLSVL.

This chain connects TRBV27 to TRBJ1-3; weak D call: TRBD1 (5 bases). Per germline, CDR1 MNHEY and CDR2 SMNVEV (reference sequence). The V end lost 5 bases, the J end lost 0 bases, and 11 bases lay between the germline ends. CDR3 length: 15 residues. In DNA form, the CDR3 reads TGTGCCAGCAGTCGGGACGCCAACTCTGGAAACACCATATATTTT. Translating gives CASSRDANSGNTIYF.

The genes are TRBV7-3 and TRBJ2-1; unclear D gene. Germline-derived CDR1 and CDR2 are SGHTA and FQGTGA. CDR3 length: 15 amino acids. V gave up 5 bases and J gave up 2 bases, with 13 bases separating them. CDR3 bases: TGTGCCAGCAGCCCCGGAAGTGTTCCCTACAATGAGCAGTTCTTC. Amino acids: CASSPGSVPYNEQFF.

The CDR3 DNA reads as TGCGCCAGCAGCTTGTCAGCCCAAGACACCGGGGAGCTGTTTTTT. It codes for CASSLSAQDTGELFF. J is TRBJ2-2 and V is TRBV5-1; the D is unclear. The CDR3 loop spans 15 amino acids. The germline CDR1 and CDR2 sequences are SGHRS and YFSETQ. Trimming shortened V by 1 base and J by 3 bases, and 10 bases separated the two germline ends.

The V gene is TRBV6-6, the J gene TRBJ1-2; maybe TRBD1 (6 bases). Trimming cost V 6 bases and J 6 bases, with 20 bases left between them. Germline V CDR1 and CDR2: MNHNY, SVGAGI (reference sequence). The CDR3 spans 15 residues. The DNA for the CDR3 is TGTGCCAGCAGGGATCCGGGACACCTAGGTCATGGCTACACCTTC. It yields the protein CASRDPGHLGHGYTF.

The chain employs TRBV7-8 and TRBJ1-3; the match to TRBD1 covers 7 bases. Germline values: CDR1 SGHVS, CDR2 FQNEAQ. J gave up 7 bases and V 4 bases, and 10 bases lay outside the gene matches. This CDR3 has 15 residues. The CDR3, as DNA: TGTGCCAGCAGCTCCAGCAGGGCCAGGGGGAACACCATATATTTT. Its protein product is CASSSSRARGNTIYF.

In DNA, the CDR3 is TGTGCCAGCACCCCTGGCAGTCGAGACACTGAAGCTTTCTTT. It specifies CASTPGSRDTEAFF. The V call is TRBV7-9, the J call TRBJ1-1; D remains unclear. V lost 7 bases to trimming and J lost 3 bases, with 15 bases between them. Germline CDR1 SEHNR, CDR2 FQNEAQ (reference sequence). The CDR3 is 14 amino acids.

This chain links TRBV4-1 with TRBJ2-3, with TRBD2 matching 11 bases. The CDR3 spans 16 residues. Per germline, CDR1 MGHRA and CDR2 YSYEKL. V shed 1 base, J shed 7 bases, and the junction held 7 bases outside the gene matches. DNA of the CDR3: TGCGCCAGCAGCCAAGCCAGTAGCGGGGGGGCCAATACGCAGTATTTT. It is translated as CASSQASSGGANTQYF.

The chain carries TRBV11-2 and TRBJ1-2; D not resolved. Germline V gene data show CDR1 as SGHAT and CDR2 as FQNNGV. The CDR3 totals 12 residues. The V end was cut by 2 bases, the J end by 2 bases, with 3 bases between. The CDR3 loop reads CASSLLNYGYTF. CDR3 in DNA: TGTGCCAGCAGCTTACTCAACTATGGCTACACCTTC.

This chain connects TRBV30 to TRBJ2-5; TRBD2 might be the D (6 bases). CDR3 length equals 14 residues. Trimming left V 0 bases short and J 5 bases short, with 13 bases between. Germline lookup yields CDR1 GTSNPN and CDR2 SVGIG (reference sequence). The CDR3 coding sequence is TGTGCCTGGAGTGTCCGCGGGGTTATGGAGACCCAGTACTTC. Translating it yields CAWSVRGVMETQYF.

The chain employs TRBV6-5 and TRBJ2-7; D is ambiguous. This CDR3 is 15 amino acids long. In germline, CDR1 is MNHEY, CDR2 SVGAGI. V lost 0 bases to trimming and J lost 3 bases, with 12 bases between them. The CDR3 nucleotides are TGTGCCAGCAGTTACTCAAGGCCGGACCGCTACGAGCAGTACTTC. Residues: CASSYSRPDRYEQYF.

The gene calls are TRBV11-3 and TRBJ2-3; 7 nucleotides align to TRBD2. The germline V gene encodes CDR1 SGHNT and CDR2 YENEEA. The ends lost 2 bases at V and 0 bases at J; junction bases unmatched: 5. CDR3 length equals 16 residues. For the CDR3, the DNA is TGTGCCAGCAGCTTAAACCCGGGAGGTAGCACAGATACGCAGTATTTT. Translated, it gives CASSLNPGGSTDTQYF. Supplemented by reference TRBV11-3 and TRBJ2-3, the full variable domain reads EAGVVQSPRYKIIEKKQPVAFWCNPISGHNTLYWYLQNLGQGPELLIRYENEEAVDDSQLPKDRFSAERLKGVDSTLKIQPAELGDSAVYLCASSLNPGGSTDTQYFGPGTRLTVL.